This record concerns one T cell receptor beta chain sequence. Its target is not known. These data come from a study of T-cell memory formation after mild COVID-19. Study outcomes and limitations: Mostly located in CM and EM were contracting CD4+ clones, with contracting CD8+ clones located in EMRA. Pre-infection memory harbored some responding clones, suggesting cross-reactive memory joined.

The CDR3 has 18 residues. Per germline, CDR1 SNHLY and CDR2 FYNNEI. V was cut by 6 bases and J by 3 bases, with 21 bases left in between. From the 5' RACE reads, TCRdb called clonotypes with MiXCR, one entry per CDR3 protein. The sample includes approximately 240,000 distinct CDR3 sequences, less than 20% seen only once; the top ten take approximately 3.4%. The clonotype originates from a man between 18 and 35 years old who had mild COVID-19 (a few samples of this study predate the infection). Cell type and time point are not known. The chain uses TRBV2 and TRBJ2-6; D not resolved. The sample consisted of PBMCs or a T cell subset sorted from them (not recorded which). The CDR3 nucleotides are TGTGCCAGCAGCTCCCTCCGTAGAGTTAATAGTGGGGCCAACGTCCTGACTTTC. Encoded protein: CASSSLRRVNSGANVLTF.